This entry lists 31 T cell receptor beta chains sequenced from one sample in a study of blood T cell repertoires in COVID-19. The repertoire was sequenced with immunoSEQ multiplex PCR; TCRdb's copy has only in-frame clones and lacks some. In the table there are about 390,000 clones, just under 90% of which are singletons. Sequenced material: PBMCs or T cells enriched from blood (not recorded which). Source of these receptors: a woman aged 45-60 years who had recovered from COVID-19.

The rearrangement links TRBV6-5 to TRBJ1-6; 7 positions match TRBD1. This CDR3 is built from 14 residues. CDR1 MNHEY and CDR2 SVGAGI come from the germline V gene. With V trimmed by 7 bases and J by 9 bases, 9 bases remained unmatched. The CDR3 spells CASKSGGLGSPLHF. The DNA of the CDR3 is TGTGCCAGCAAATCAGGGGGTTTAGGTTCACCCCTCCACTTT.

The genes are TRBV28 and TRBJ1-2; the match to TRBD1 covers 8 bases. This CDR3 contains 16 residues. Germline CDR1 is MDHEN and CDR2 is SYDVKM. After removal of 3 bases from V and 2 bases from J, the junction contained 8 bases not matched to a gene. The CDR3 nucleotides are TGTGCCAGCAGTTTTGCAGACAGGGGCCTGAACTATGGCTACACCTTC. Its translation: CASSFADRGLNYGYTF.

The V gene is TRBV24-1, the J gene TRBJ2-2; D is ambiguous. Germline loops: CDR1 KGHDR, CDR2 SFDVKD. The length of the CDR3 is 15 residues. Trimming took 10 bases from V and 3 from J, leaving 17 bases between them. The CDR3 nucleotides read TGTGCCACGAGCGAGCGCCCCACCGACACCGGGGAGCTGTTTTTT. It specifies CATSERPTDTGELFF.

The V gene is TRBV9, the J gene TRBJ2-2, with a tentative D call TRBD2 (7 bases). Germline CDR1 reads SGDLS; CDR2 reads YYNGEE. V dropped 0 bases and J dropped 0 bases, with 15 bases sitting between them. The CDR3 spans 18 residues. The DNA of the CDR3 is TGTGCCAGCAGCGTAGATCTTCCGGGGGGCACGAACACCGGGGAGCTGTTTTTT. Translation: CASSVDLPGGTNTGELFF.

The chain combines TRBV6-5 with TRBJ1-2; 7 nucleotides agree with TRBD1. CDR1 and CDR2 from the germline V gene are MNHEY and SVGAGI. This CDR3 spans 14 amino acids. The V gene end was trimmed by 5 bases and the J gene end by 4 bases; junction bases not matched to a gene: 7. The CDR3 nucleotides are TGTGCCAGCAGTAGGGACAGCGAATCCTATGGCTACACCTTC. Translating it yields CASSRDSESYGYTF.

The rearrangement uses TRBV7-8 and TRBJ1-5, with 9 bases fitting TRBD1. Germline V gene lookup returns CDR1 SGHVS and CDR2 FQNEAQ. The CDR3 has 17 residues. V shed 1 base, J shed 6 bases, and the junction held 10 bases outside the gene matches. CDR3 DNA: TGTGCCAGCAGCTTAGGTGGGTGGGGACAGGGTGTTCAGCCCCAGCATTTT. Translating gives CASSLGGWGQGVQPQHF.

This clone was seen once. V usage is TRBV6-5 and J usage is TRBJ1-6; D might be TRBD1 (5 bases). Germline-derived CDR1 and CDR2 are MNHEY and SVGAGI. V was trimmed by 0 bases and J by 8 bases, leaving 11 bases between them. The CDR3 spans 15 residues. The CDR3 region is CASSYSYRSDSPLHF. CDR3 DNA: TGTGCCAGCAGTTACTCTTACAGGTCCGATTCACCCCTCCACTTT.

This chain uses TRBV28 with TRBJ2-7; D is perhaps TRBD2 (5 bases). Germline V gene data show CDR1 as MDHEN and CDR2 as SYDVKM. The germline V and J ends were trimmed by 1 base and 2 bases, with 15 bases remaining between them. The length of the CDR3 is 16 residues. Here the CDR3 reads CASSLYGEDPPYEQYF. The CDR3 DNA is TGTGCCAGCAGTTTATACGGGGAAGACCCCCCCTACGAGCAGTACTTC. Full variable domain (rest looked up from reference TRBV28 and TRBJ2-7): DVKVTQSSRYLVKRTGEKVFLECVQDMDHENMFWYRQDPGLGLRLIYFSYDVKMKEKGDIPEGYSVSREKKERFSLILESASTNQTSMYLCASSLYGEDPPYEQYFGPGTRLTVT.

This chain connects TRBV7-9 to TRBJ2-7; D might be TRBD1 (6 bases). Germline loops: CDR1 SEHNR, CDR2 FQNEAQ (reference sequence). The CDR3 has 16 residues. Between the trimmed V and J ends, which lost 5 bases and 3 bases, there was a span of 20 bases. This CDR3 reads CASSQQGRPAFYEQYF. The CDR3 coding sequence is TGTGCCAGCAGCCAGCAGGGGCGGCCGGCATTCTACGAGCAGTACTTC.

The chain employs TRBV29-1 and TRBJ1-2, with 9 positions matching TRBD1. The germline V gene has CDR1 SQVTM and CDR2 ANQGSEA. V lost 7 bases and J lost 8; bases outside the gene matches: 20. The CDR3 length is 16 residues. CDR3: CSGLNPTTGGYLGYTF. CDR3 nucleotides: TGCAGCGGGCTCAACCCGACGACAGGGGGATATTTGGGCTACACCTTC.

Comments on this clone: One junction end disagrees with the germline gene, perhaps due to a read error. The rearrangement uses TRBV15 and TRBJ2-3, with TRBD2 matching 8 bases. The CDR3 is 17 residues long. Germline V gene data show CDR1 as LNHNV and CDR2 as YYDKDF (reference sequence). CDR3 nucleotides: TGTGCCACCAGCGGAGATGACGAGCGGGGGTGGACAGATACGCAGTATTTT. Translating gives CATSGDDERGWTDTQYF.

V is TRBV7-9 and J is TRBJ2-3, with 8 bases identical to TRBD2. V trimming: 1 base; J trimming: 1 base; junction bases outside the gene matches: 7. This CDR3 has 17 residues. CDR1 and CDR2 from the germline V gene are SEHNR and FQNEAQ (reference sequence). The CDR3 here is CASSLVGRRGGTDTQYF. CDR3 in DNA: TGTGCCAGCAGCTTAGTGGGTCGGCGGGGGGGCACAGATACGCAGTATTTT.

V and J are TRBV7-2 and TRBJ1-5, with D unresolved. This CDR3 is built from 15 residues. Looked up from germline, CDR1 is SGHTA and CDR2 is FQGNSA. Trimming pared 1 base from V and 0 bases from J, leaving 7 bases between. The CDR3 reads CASSLGGHSNQPQHF. CDR3 in DNA: TGTGCCAGCAGCTTAGGAGGGCATAGCAATCAGCCCCAGCATTTT.

The CDR3 loop is CASSLDPRQETQYF. CDR3 nucleotides: TGTGCCAGCAGCTTGGACCCGCGCCAAGAGACCCAGTACTTC. This chain uses TRBV5-6 with TRBJ2-5, with D unresolved. Trimming cost V 0 bases and J 1 base, with 7 bases left between them. CDR1 and CDR2 from the germline V gene are SGHDT and YYEEEE. The CDR3 is 14 residues long.

The chain joins TRBV6-4 to TRBJ2-3; a weak D match, TRBD1 (5 bases). Trimming pared 3 bases from V and 3 bases from J, leaving 13 bases between. The length of the CDR3 is 15 residues. Germline values: CDR1 MRHNA, CDR2 SNTAGT. Written as DNA, the CDR3 is TGTGCCAGCAGTGAGCAGGGATTTGGGACAGATACGCAGTATTTT. Translated, it gives CASSEQGFGTDTQYF.

This clone was seen just once. V and J are TRBV3-1 (or the pseudogene TRBV3-2) and TRBJ2-7, with D maybe TRBD1 (5 bases). The V end lost 1 base, the J end lost 8 bases, and 12 bases lay between the germline ends. The CDR3 is 13 amino acids. Per the germline V gene, CDR1 is LGHDT and CDR2 is YNNKEL (reference sequence). CDR3 region: CASSQGQGRQQYF. The CDR3 DNA reads as TGTGCCAGCAGCCAAGGCCAGGGCCGGCAGCAGTACTTC.

The V call is TRBV2, the J call TRBJ2-2; tentatively, D is TRBD1 (6 bases). The CDR3 spans 13 residues. CDR1 is SNHLY and CDR2 is FYNNEI in the germline V gene. The ends were cut back, 6 bases at V and 6 bases at J, with 11 bases in the middle. CDR3 sequence: CASRGGISGELFF. CDR3 nucleotides: TGTGCCAGCAGAGGGGGTATCTCCGGGGAGCTGTTTTTT.

The chain carries TRBV5-1 and TRBJ1-1; D possibly corresponds to TRBD1 (6 bases). The CDR3 is 18 residues long. V was clipped by 4 bases and J by 4 bases, with 26 bases between them. In germline, CDR1 is SGHRS, CDR2 YFSETQ. CDR3 sequence reads: CASSEVLSQGRGTTEAFF. As DNA, the CDR3 is TGCGCCAGCAGCGAGGTCCTTTCACAGGGCAGAGGGACCACTGAAGCTTTCTTT.

J is TRBJ2-3 and V is TRBV9, with no clear D. Trimming shortened V by 1 base and J by 6 bases, and 9 bases separated the two germline ends. Germline V gene data show CDR1 as SGDLS and CDR2 as YYNGEE. The CDR3 loop spans 13 amino acids. DNA for the CDR3: TGTGCCAGCAGCGTATCGGAGTCCGATACGCAGTATTTT. Its protein is CASSVSESDTQYF.

V is TRBV18 and J is TRBJ1-4, with TRBD1 matching over 10 bases. Losses at the gene ends were 3 bases for V and 6 bases for J; bases not matched to a gene: 1. Germline CDR1 is KGHSH and CDR2 is LQKENI. This CDR3 has 14 amino acids. The DNA of the CDR3 is TGTGCCAGCTCACCCGGGACAGGGGATGAAAAACTGTTTTTT. It codes for CASSPGTGDEKLFF. Filled out from reference TRBV18 and TRBJ1-4, the complete variable domain reads NAGVMQNPRHLVRRRGQEARLRCSPMKGHSHVYWYRQLPEEGLKFMVYLQKENIIDESGMPKERFSAEFPKEGPSILRIQQVVRGDSAAYFCASSPGTGDEKLFFGSGTQLSVL.

The V call is TRBV11-1, the J call TRBJ1-3; 7 bases agree with TRBD1. The CDR3 runs 15 residues. V shed 4 bases and J 2 bases; nucleotides not matched to a gene: 5. CDR1 and CDR2 (germline): SGHAT, FQDESV (reference sequence). CDR3 sequence: CASSSGQIAGNTIYF. As DNA, the CDR3 is TGTGCCAGCAGCTCGGGACAGATTGCTGGAAACACCATATATTTT.

J is TRBJ1-1 and V is TRBV7-9; D ambiguous. The V end was cut by 5 bases, the J end by 5 bases, with 9 bases between. The CDR3 runs 12 residues. The V gene's germline CDR1 is SEHNR and CDR2 FQNEAQ (reference sequence). CDR3 nucleotides: TGTGCCAGCAGCGAACAGAGTACTGAAGCTTTCTTT. The encoded protein is CASSEQSTEAFF.

The chain is built from TRBV19 and TRBJ2-3; no clear D. Germline CDR1 reads LNHDA; CDR2 reads SQIVND (reference sequence). V was shortened by 3 bases and J by 1 base, with 5 bases between the two germline ends. This CDR3 contains 13 residues. CDR3 sequence (DNA): TGTGCCAGTAGTATTTCTGGCACAGATACGCAGTATTTT. Translating gives CASSISGTDTQYF.

The CDR3 bases are TGTGCCAGCAGCCTTACAGAAAATAGCAATCAGCCCCAGCATTTT. This codes for CASSLTENSNQPQHF. The chain uses TRBV28 and TRBJ1-5; D is undetermined. Looked up from germline, CDR1 is MDHEN and CDR2 is SYDVKM. The CDR3 totals 15 residues. V was trimmed by 6 bases and J by 0 bases, leaving 12 bases between them.

This clone appeared a single time. The chain is built from TRBV28 and TRBJ1-5; 10 bases agree with TRBD1. Germline CDR1 reads MDHEN; CDR2 reads SYDVKM. The CDR3 totals 16 residues. V gave up 6 bases and J gave up 7 bases; unmatched junction bases: 12. This CDR3 is CASSPAIGTGEQPQHF. The CDR3 DNA is TGTGCCAGCAGCCCCGCAATAGGGACAGGGGAACAGCCCCAGCATTTT.

The rearrangement links TRBV7-9 to TRBJ1-1, with 9 bases that match TRBD1. The germline gives CDR1 SEHNR, CDR2 FQNEAQ (reference sequence). The junction had 5 bases not matched to a gene; V was cut back by 5 bases and J by 4 bases. The CDR3 runs to 14 residues. In DNA, the CDR3 is TGTGCCAGCAGCGGGGACAGGGTAGGCACTGAAGCTTTCTTT. Translating gives CASSGDRVGTEAFF.

The chain couples TRBV30 to TRBJ1-1; 9 positions match TRBD1. V was clipped by 4 bases and J by 0 bases; unmatched bases: 0. This CDR3 comprises 13 residues. Germline CDR1 and CDR2: GTSNPN and SVGIG (reference sequence). CDR3 loop: CAWNRGLNTEAFF. CDR3 DNA sequence: TGTGCCTGGAACAGGGGGCTGAACACTGAAGCTTTCTTT.

This clone was seen only once. The chain combines TRBV29-1 with TRBJ2-6; the match to TRBD2 covers 15 bases. This CDR3 is 16 amino acids long. The germline CDR1 and CDR2 sequences are SQVTM and ANQGSEA. V shed 8 bases, J shed 2 bases, and the junction held 4 bases outside the gene matches. In DNA, the CDR3 is TGCAGCCCTTGGACTAGCGGGGGGGCTGGGGCCAACGTCCTGACTTTC. Protein: CSPWTSGGAGANVLTF. The full variable domain, with the rest looked up from reference TRBV29-1 and TRBJ2-6, is SAVISQKPSRDICQRGTSLTIQCQVDSQVTMMFWYRQQPGQSLTLIATANQGSEATYESGFVIDKFPISRPNLTFSTLTVSNMSPEDSSIYLCSPWTSGGAGANVLTFGAGSRLTVL.

This sequence joins TRBV7-8 and TRBJ1-2; 12 bases are a match to TRBD1. Germline CDR1 reads SGHVS; CDR2 reads FQNEAQ. The CDR3 extends over 16 amino acids. J lost 8 bases, V lost 3 bases, and 10 bases had no gene match. The CDR3 DNA reads TGTGCCAGCAGCTTGGGCGGGACAGGGGGCATCAAGGGCTACACCTTC. Translating it yields CASSLGGTGGIKGYTF. The entire variable domain, with the rest obtained from reference TRBV7-8 and TRBJ1-2, is as follows: GAGVSQSPRYKVAKRGQDVALRCDPISGHVSLFWYQQALGQGPEFLTYFQNEAQLDKSGLPSDRFFAERPEGSVSTLKIQRTQQEDSAVYLCASSLGGTGGIKGYTFGSGTRLTVV.

This clone has just a few counts. This chain uses TRBV6-5 with TRBJ2-7; D ambiguous. This CDR3 has 14 amino acids. CDR1 is MNHEY, CDR2 SVGAGI, per germline. V lost 4 bases and J lost 5, with 15 bases in between. Here the CDR3 DNA reads TGTGCCAGCAGTTCCCCCTCGCTATCCCACGAGCAGTACTTC. This sequence encodes CASSSPSLSHEQYF.

The V and J genes are TRBV7-9 and TRBJ2-3; 7 bases match TRBD1. Germline V lookup: CDR1 SEHNR, CDR2 FQNEAQ (reference sequence). V gave up 5 bases and J gave up 2 bases; unmatched junction bases: 7. This CDR3 spans 15 amino acids. CDR3 protein: CASSPGQENTDTQYF. CDR3 sequence (DNA): TGTGCCAGCAGCCCCGGACAGGAGAACACAGATACGCAGTATTTT.